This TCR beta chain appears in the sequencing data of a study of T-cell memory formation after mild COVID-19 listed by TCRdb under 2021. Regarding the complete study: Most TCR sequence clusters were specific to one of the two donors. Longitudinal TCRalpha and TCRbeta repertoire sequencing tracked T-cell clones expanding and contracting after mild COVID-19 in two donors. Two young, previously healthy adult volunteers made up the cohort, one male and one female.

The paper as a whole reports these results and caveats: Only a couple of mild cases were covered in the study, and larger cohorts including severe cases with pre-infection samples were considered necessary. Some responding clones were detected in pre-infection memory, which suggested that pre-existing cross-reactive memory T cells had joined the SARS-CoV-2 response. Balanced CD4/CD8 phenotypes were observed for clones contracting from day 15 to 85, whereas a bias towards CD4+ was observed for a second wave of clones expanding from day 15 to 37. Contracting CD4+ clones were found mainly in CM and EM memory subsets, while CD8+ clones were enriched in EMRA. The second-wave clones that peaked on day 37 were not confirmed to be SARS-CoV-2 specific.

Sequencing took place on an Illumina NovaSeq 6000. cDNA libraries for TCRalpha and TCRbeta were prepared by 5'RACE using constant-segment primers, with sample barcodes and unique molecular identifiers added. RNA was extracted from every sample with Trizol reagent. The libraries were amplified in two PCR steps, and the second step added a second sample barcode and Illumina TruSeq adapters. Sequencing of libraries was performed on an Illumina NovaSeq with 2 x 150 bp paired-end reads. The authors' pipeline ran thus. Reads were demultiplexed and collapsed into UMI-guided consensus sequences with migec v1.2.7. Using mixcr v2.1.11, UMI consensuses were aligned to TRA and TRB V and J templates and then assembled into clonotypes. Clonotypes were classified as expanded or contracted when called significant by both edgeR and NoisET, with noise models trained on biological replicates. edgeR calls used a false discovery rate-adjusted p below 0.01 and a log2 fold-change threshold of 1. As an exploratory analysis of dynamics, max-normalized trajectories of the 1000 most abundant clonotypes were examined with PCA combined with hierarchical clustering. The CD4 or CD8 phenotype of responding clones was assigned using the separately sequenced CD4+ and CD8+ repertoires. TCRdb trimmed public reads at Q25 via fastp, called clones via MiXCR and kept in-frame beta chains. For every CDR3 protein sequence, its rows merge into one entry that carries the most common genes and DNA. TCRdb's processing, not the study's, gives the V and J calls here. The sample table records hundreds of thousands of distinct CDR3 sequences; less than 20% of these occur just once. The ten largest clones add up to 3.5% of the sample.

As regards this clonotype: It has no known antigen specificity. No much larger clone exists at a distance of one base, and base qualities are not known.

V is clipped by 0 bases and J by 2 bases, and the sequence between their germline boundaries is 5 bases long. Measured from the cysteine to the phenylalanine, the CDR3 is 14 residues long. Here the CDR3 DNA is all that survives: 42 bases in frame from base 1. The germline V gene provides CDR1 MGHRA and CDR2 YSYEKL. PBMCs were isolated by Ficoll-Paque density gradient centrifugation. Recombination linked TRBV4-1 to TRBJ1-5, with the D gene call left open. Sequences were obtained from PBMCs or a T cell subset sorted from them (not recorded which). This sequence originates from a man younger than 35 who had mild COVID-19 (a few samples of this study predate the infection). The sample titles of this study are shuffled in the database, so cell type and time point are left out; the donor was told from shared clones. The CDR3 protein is CASSQDLGNQPQHF. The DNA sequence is TGCGCCAGCAGCCAAGACCTAGGCAATCAGCCCCAGCATTTT.